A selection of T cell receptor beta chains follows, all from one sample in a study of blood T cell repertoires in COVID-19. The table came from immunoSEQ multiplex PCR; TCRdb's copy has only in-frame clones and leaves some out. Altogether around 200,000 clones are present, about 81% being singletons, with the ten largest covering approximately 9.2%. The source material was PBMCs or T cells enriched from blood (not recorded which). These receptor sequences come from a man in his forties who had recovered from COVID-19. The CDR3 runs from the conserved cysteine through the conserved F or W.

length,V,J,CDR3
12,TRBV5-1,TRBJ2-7,CASSWGDSEQYF
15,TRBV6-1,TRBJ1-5,CASSESRYSDQPQHF
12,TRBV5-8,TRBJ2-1,CASSLFRQVSVF
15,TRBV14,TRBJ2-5,CASSQPGQDLQTQYF
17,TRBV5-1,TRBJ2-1,CASSLVSGQGYRGEQFF
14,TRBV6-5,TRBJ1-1,CASRPGKGYTEAFF
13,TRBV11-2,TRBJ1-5,CASSLQGRQPQHF
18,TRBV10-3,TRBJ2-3,CAISDSAFRTSRADTQYF
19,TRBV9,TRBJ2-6,CASSAQLGFQSGGANVLTF
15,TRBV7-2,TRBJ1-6,CASSYTGTIGSPLHF
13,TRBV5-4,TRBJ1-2,CASSPDRGYGYTF
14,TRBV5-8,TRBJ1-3,CASSSQTPGNTIYF
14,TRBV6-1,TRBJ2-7,CASSEGTIGYEQYF
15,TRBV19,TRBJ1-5,CASRLTGISYQPQHF
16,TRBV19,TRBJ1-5,CASSIGAGQVNQPQHF
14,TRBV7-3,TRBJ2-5,CASSWGGPQETQYF
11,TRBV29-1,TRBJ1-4,CSVERDEKLFF
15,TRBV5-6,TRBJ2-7,CASITGQGFSYEQYF
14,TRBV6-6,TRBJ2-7,CASRFAEISYEQYF
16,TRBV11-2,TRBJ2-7,CASSPSTGLAGAEQYF
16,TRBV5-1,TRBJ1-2,CASSLSDVGLLASYTF
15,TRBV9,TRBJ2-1,CASSGGLGGYNEQFF
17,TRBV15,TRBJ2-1,CATSRDRGTPRPDEQFF
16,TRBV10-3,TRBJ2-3,CAIRSRPSGSTDTQYF